The clone carrying this T cell receptor (beta chain) was counted between two and nine times. As yet, its antigen is unknown. Unique molecular identifiers were used to barcode this TCRbeta library. MiXCR was run by TCRdb on the PCR reads, yielding one entry per CDR3 protein. The table has about 980,000 distinct CDR3 sequences, less than 30% seen once. The CDR3 runs to 15 residues. Germline assignment: CDR1 SGHTA and CDR2 FQGNSA. The V and J ends lost 5 bases and 4 bases, in that order; junction bases with no gene match: 9. The data were taken from a study of T-cell reconstitution after alpha-beta-depleted transplantation in children. Study results and caveats: Where some patients showed high TCRbeta diversity at day 60, it came from recipient T cells and thymic progenitors that had survived. One year after transplant, T-cell counts and diversity came mostly from newly produced T cells. It was reported that alpha-beta T cells came from several hundred expanded graft clones (about two months after transplant).

The chain carries TRBV7-2 and TRBJ1-1; TRBD1 matches at 8 bases. Sequenced material: PBMCs, mostly from graft donor cells, taken 360 days after TCRalphabeta/CD19-depleted stem cell transplant. The sequence was obtained from a boy under three years old who had a stem cell transplant for SCID, so the T cells may come from the graft donor. The CDR3 is CASSLWTGSLTEAFF. The CDR3 region has the DNA TGTGCCAGCAGCCTATGGACAGGGTCCCTCACTGAAGCTTTCTTT.